This T cell receptor beta chain appears in the sequencing data of a study of cytomegalovirus exposure and HLA in healthy donors. Looked up from germline, CDR1 is GTSNPN and CDR2 is SVGIG (reference sequence). The CDR3 covers 14 residues. V gave up 0 bases and J gave up 7 bases, with 13 bases separating them. Note on this clone: What it binds is unknown.

Study-wide points: An analysis was carried out at a later point. It showed that HLA-associated TCR beta chains were more clonally expanded than equally common non-associated chains.

The PCR made use of 60 Vbeta and 13 Jbeta primers. The assay was immunoSEQ multiplex PCR, and TCRdb's table has in-frame clones only and misses some. The table includes 65,000 to 90,000 clones, 70% to 85% detected once. Input material: PBMCs. J is TRBJ1-5 and V is TRBV30; D might be TRBD1 (5 bases). This receptor was identified in a man aged 25 to 40 in good health and CMV-seronegative. The CDR3 reads CAWSVQAGNQPQHF. CDR3 nucleotides: TGTGCCTGGAGTGTACAAGCAGGGAACCAGCCCCAGCATTTT.